Below are 8 T cell receptor beta chains sequenced from a single sample in a study of metastatic and nonmetastatic thyroid tumors. TCRdb called clones again from the PCR reads with MiXCR. The sample shows about 41,000 clones, around 28% of them seen only once. Each patient went into thyroid surgery without having received any treatment. Sequencing used blood. Source of these receptors: a male donor with papillary thyroid cancer or a benign thyroid nodule (not recorded which). Some clones in this sample may be carry-over from other donors' samples.

The rearrangement links TRBV7-2 to TRBJ1-6, with D unclear. Germline V gene data show CDR1 as SGHTA and CDR2 as FQGNSA. Between the trimmed V and J ends, which lost 1 base and 5 bases, there was a span of 6 bases. This CDR3 contains 14 residues. CDR3 amino acids: CASSLGTNNSPLHF. The CDR3, as DNA: TGTGCCAGCAGCTTAGGTACTAATAATTCACCCCTCCACTTT.

The CDR3 reads CASIRAASGNQPQHF. The CDR3 nucleotides are TGTGCCAGTATCAGGGCCGCCTCCGGGAATCAGCCCCAGCATTTT. V and J are TRBV19 and TRBJ1-5; possibly TRBD1 for D (5 bases). Trimming took 7 bases from V and 4 from J, leaving 17 bases between them. Germline V gene sequence: CDR1 LNHDA, CDR2 SQIVND (reference sequence). The CDR3 sequence is 15 residues long.

This sequence joins TRBV6-1 and TRBJ2-5; 9 bases agree with TRBD2. The CDR3 has 15 residues. Trimming cost V 8 bases and J 5 bases; bases outside gene matches: 12. The germline V gene encodes CDR1 MNHNS and CDR2 SASEGT. Here the CDR3 reads CASPLSSGDLETQYF. The CDR3 DNA sequence: TGTGCCAGCCCCTTATCTAGCGGGGATCTGGAGACCCAGTACTTC.

This clone was observed many times. The V gene is TRBV28, the J gene TRBJ2-1; the D gene is possibly TRBD2 (5 bases). From germline, CDR1 is MDHEN and CDR2 SYDVKM. V lost 11 bases to trimming and J lost 6 bases, with 20 bases between them. This CDR3 has 14 residues. The CDR3 DNA reads as TGTGCCTCTTTTCACGGGGAATTGGGCAATGAGCAGTTCTTC. Translation: CASFHGELGNEQFF.

This clone was observed many times. The chain has TRBV5-6 and TRBJ2-1; possible D gene TRBD2, 5 bases. CDR1 SGHDT and CDR2 YYEEEE come from the germline V gene. This CDR3 is 15 amino acids long. Trimming took off 7 bases at V and 7 bases at J, with 21 bases between the two ends. CDR3 coding DNA: TGTGCCAGCTCAACCATTCGGGGTAGCGTAAATGAGCAGTTCTTC. Translating gives CASSTIRGSVNEQFF.

The chain joins TRBV5-1 to TRBJ2-1; TRBD1 matches 7 bases. J was trimmed by 6 bases and V by 0 bases; bases with no gene match: 12. Germline V gives CDR1 SGHRS, CDR2 YFSETQ. The CDR3 length is 17 residues. The CDR3 DNA is TGCGCCAGCAGCTTGGAGGACAGGCTAATTTATAGCAATGAGCAGTTCTTC. It yields the protein CASSLEDRLIYSNEQFF.

This clone was observed at least ten times. The genes are TRBV9 and TRBJ2-5, with D unresolved. Trimming stripped 0 bases from V and 2 bases from J, with 5 bases between. This CDR3 has 13 amino acids. Germline V CDR1 and CDR2: SGDLS, YYNGEE. The CDR3 here is CASSVAWQETQYF. The DNA for the CDR3 is TGTGCCAGCAGCGTAGCATGGCAAGAGACCCAGTACTTC.

This clone was found a few times. The chain carries TRBV6-1 and TRBJ1-5; TRBD1 is a possible D gene (5 bases). V was pared by 6 bases and J by 7 bases, with 22 bases between. Germline V gene lookup returns CDR1 MNHNS and CDR2 SASEGT. CDR3 length: 16 amino acids. The CDR3 protein is CASRGRWFPLEQPQHF. As DNA, the CDR3 is TGTGCCAGCAGGGGACGATGGTTCCCACTGGAGCAGCCCCAGCATTTT.